This T cell receptor (beta chain) was captured by sequencing in a study of Graves' ophthalmopathy and Graves' hyperthyroidism. Regarding the study as a whole: Thyroid clonotypes that were expanded above 0.001 frequency mostly also appeared in blood.

This clonotype appeared many times. Antigen: not known. A junction end diverges from the germline sequence, so it may reflect a read error. This CDR3 is built from 14 residues. The germline CDR1 and CDR2 sequences are SGHRS and YFSETQ. Certain patients, namely those with other autoimmune diseases, uncontrolled infections, pregnancy or lactation, were excluded. Amplification from RNA transcripts yielded the TCR beta CDR3 regions. Scientists carried out first-round RT-PCR using HTBI primers and then a second-round multiplex PCR. TCRdb re-called the multiplex PCR reads with MiXCR, one entry per CDR3 protein. The sample has roughly 380,000 distinct CDR3 sequences, roughly 14% seen once.

This rearrangement joins TRBV5-1 to TRBJ1-5; possible D gene TRBD1, 5 bases. The specimen was peripheral blood. This clonotype originated in a woman aged 18-29 years with stable Graves' hyperthyroidism. Here the CDR3 reads CASNLGPRDQPQHF. For the CDR3, the DNA is TGCGCCAGCAACTTGGGGCCGCGAGATCAGCCCCAGCATTTT.